This entry lists 20 T cell receptor beta chains sequenced from one sample in a study of shared clonotypes between healthy human individuals. This table comes from immunoSEQ multiplex PCR, and its TCRdb copy is limited to in-frame clones, with some not included. The profile covers about 2 million clones, with 85% to 95% appearing a single time and 0.1% to 0.15% taken by the ten largest. Sequences were obtained from naive CD4+ T cells sorted from blood. As to subset: CD45RA+ positively selected. These receptors originate from a man aged 18 to 30 in good health.

The chain uses TRBV11-3 and TRBJ2-5; 9 nucleotides align to TRBD1. V shed 5 bases, J shed 5 bases, and the junction held 6 bases outside the gene matches. This CDR3 spans 14 amino acids. Germline CDR1 SGHNT, CDR2 YENEEA. The CDR3 loop is CASSPGQGGETQYF. The CDR3 nucleotides read TGTGCCAGCAGCCCGGGACAGGGAGGGGAGACCCAGTACTTC.

The V and J genes are TRBV12-5 and TRBJ2-1, with TRBD1 as a possible D gene (5 bases). The V end lost 0 bases, the J end lost 8 bases, and 17 bases lay between the germline ends. The germline gives CDR1 LGHNT, CDR2 FRNRAP. The length of the CDR3 is 16 residues. The CDR3 bases are TGTGCTAGTGGTTTGGTACAGTCCGCAGGGTCGGATGAGCAGTTCTTC. As protein: CASGLVQSAGSDEQFF.

This clone was picked up one time. The genes are TRBV19 and TRBJ1-5; TRBD1 matches 9 bases. The CDR3 length is 15 residues. The ends lost 5 bases at V and 6 bases at J; junction bases unmatched: 8. CDR1 is LNHDA, CDR2 SQIVND, per germline (reference sequence). The CDR3: CASSPLGQGSQPQHF. CDR3 DNA: TGTGCCAGTAGTCCTTTGGGACAGGGAAGTCAGCCCCAGCATTTT.

This chain connects TRBV7-2 to TRBJ2-7; 8 bases align to TRBD1. Germline-derived CDR1 and CDR2 are SGHTA and FQGNSA. J was trimmed by 5 bases and V by 4 bases; bases with no gene match: 7. The CDR3 loop spans 14 amino acids. The CDR3 reads CASSSRRGLHEQYF. The CDR3 nucleotides read TGTGCCAGCAGCTCTCGCAGGGGGCTCCACGAGCAGTACTTC.

This chain links TRBV7-9 with TRBJ1-1; D not resolved. In germline, CDR1 is SEHNR, CDR2 FQNEAQ (reference sequence). V was shortened by 2 bases and J by 1 base, with 8 bases between the two germline ends. This CDR3 spans 14 amino acids. This CDR3 reads CASSLSSENTEAFF. In DNA form, the CDR3 reads TGTGCCAGCAGCTTATCTTCGGAGAACACTGAAGCTTTCTTT.

The V gene is TRBV6-5, the J gene TRBJ2-5; a weak D match, TRBD1 (6 bases). This CDR3 is 15 amino acids long. Per germline, CDR1 MNHEY and CDR2 SVGAGI. V gave up 0 bases and J gave up 0 bases, with 8 bases separating them. CDR3 sequence (DNA): TGTGCCAGCAGTTACTCGGGACACAACCAAGAGACCCAGTACTTC. Residues: CASSYSGHNQETQYF.

A single count supports this clone. The chain links TRBV7-9 to TRBJ1-4; no clear D. The CDR3 has 15 residues. Germline values: CDR1 SEHNR, CDR2 FQNEAQ (reference sequence). Deletions cut 0 bases from V and 2 bases from J, with 7 bases between. This CDR3 is CASSLAEGTNEKLFF. CDR3 DNA: TGTGCCAGCAGCTTAGCTGAGGGCACTAATGAAAAACTGTTTTTT.

The chain combines TRBV5-1 with TRBJ2-5; 10 bases match TRBD2. CDR3 length: 16 residues. The germline gives CDR1 SGHRS, CDR2 YFSETQ. Trimming took 4 bases from V and 5 from J; bases not matched to a gene: 11. The CDR3 loop is CASSPAGSGGAETQYF. The CDR3 nucleotides read TGCGCCAGCAGCCCCGCTGGAAGCGGGGGGGCGGAGACCCAGTACTTC.

The rearrangement joins TRBV19 to TRBJ1-1; tentatively, D is TRBD1 (6 bases). The V and J ends lost 9 bases and 11 bases respectively, with 19 bases between them. Germline values: CDR1 LNHDA, CDR2 SQIVND (reference sequence). The CDR3 length is 12 residues. The CDR3 spells CAREGGLVGAFF. DNA of the CDR3: TGTGCCAGAGAAGGGGGACTGGTGGGGGCTTTCTTT.

This clone came up once. The chain joins TRBV5-4 to TRBJ1-4; maybe TRBD1 (5 bases). The CDR3 runs to 15 residues. Per germline, CDR1 SGHNT and CDR2 YYREEE (reference sequence). Between the trimmed V and J ends, which lost 0 bases and 5 bases, there was a span of 11 bases. CDR3 sequence: CASSLVAGSNEKLFF. The CDR3 nucleotides read TGTGCCAGCAGCTTGGTAGCAGGGTCGAATGAAAAACTGTTTTTT. The complete variable domain, with remaining parts taken from reference TRBV5-4 and TRBJ1-4, reads ETGVTQSPTHLIKTRGQQVTLRCSSQSGHNTVSWYQQALGQGPQFIFQYYREEENGRGNFPPRFSGLQFPNYSSELNVNALELDDSALYLCASSLVAGSNEKLFFGSGTQLSVL.

The rearrangement links TRBV5-1 to TRBJ1-2; 9 bases fit TRBD1. Losses at the gene ends were 0 bases for V and 2 bases for J; bases not matched to a gene: 2. The CDR3 sequence is 15 residues long. Germline V gene data show CDR1 as SGHRS and CDR2 as YFSETQ. The CDR3 spells CASSLEGTGNYGYTF. In nucleotides, the CDR3 is TGCGCCAGCAGCTTGGAGGGGACAGGGAACTATGGCTACACCTTC.

The chain combines TRBV7-2 with TRBJ2-2, with 9 bases identical to TRBD2. The CDR3 loop spans 15 amino acids. The junction had 2 bases not matched to a gene; V was cut back by 2 bases and J by 4 bases. CDR1 is SGHTA, CDR2 FQGNSA, per germline. CDR3 region: CASSLKLAGTGELFF. CDR3 DNA: TGTGCCAGCAGCTTAAAACTAGCGGGCACCGGGGAGCTGTTTTTT. The full variable domain, completed using reference TRBV7-2 and TRBJ2-2, is GAGVSQSPSNKVTEKGKDVELRCDPISGHTALYWYRQSLGQGLEFLIYFQGNSAPDKSGLPSDRFSAERTGGSVSTLTIQRTQQEDSAVYLCASSLKLAGTGELFFGEGSRLTVL.

This clone has just one count. A single base separates this from a much larger clone, so it may be a read error. This rearrangement joins TRBV11-2 to TRBJ2-4; 8 nucleotides agree with TRBD2. Germline lookup yields CDR1 SGHAT and CDR2 FQNNGV. The CDR3 contains 18 residues. V lost 5 bases to trimming and J lost 3 bases; unmatched junction nucleotides: 15. CDR3 sequence: CASSPRAFGGGGKNIQYF. DNA for the CDR3: TGTGCCAGCAGCCCCCGGGCCTTCGGGGGGGGCGGCAAAAACATTCAGTACTTC.

The V call is TRBV2, the J call TRBJ2-1; no clear D. This CDR3 is built from 11 residues. Germline loops: CDR1 SNHLY, CDR2 FYNNEI. Trimming cost V 4 bases and J 7 bases, with 5 bases left between them. This CDR3 reads CASSAGNEQFF. The CDR3 coding sequence is TGTGCCAGCAGTGCAGGTAATGAGCAGTTCTTC.

This clone was seen only once. The V call is TRBV5-1, the J call TRBJ2-5; 13 bases match TRBD2. The CDR3 covers 16 residues. The V segment lost 4 bases and the J segment 1 base; nucleotides outside the gene matches: 4. From germline, CDR1 is SGHRS and CDR2 YFSETQ. In nucleotides, the CDR3 is TGCGCCAGCAGCCTCACTAGCGGGGGGGCCCAAGAGACCCAGTACTTC. It yields the protein CASSLTSGGAQETQYF.

The V gene is TRBV19, the J gene TRBJ1-6; tentative D call: TRBD1 (5 bases). The V end lost 9 bases, the J end lost 6 bases, and 18 bases lay between the germline ends. Germline V lookup: CDR1 LNHDA, CDR2 SQIVND (reference sequence). The CDR3 is made up of 15 amino acids. Here the CDR3 DNA reads TGTGCCAGCGCAGCCCCGGGACCGACTAATTCACCCCTCCACTTT. Its protein is CASAAPGPTNSPLHF. The full variable domain, with the rest looked up from reference TRBV19 and TRBJ1-6, is DGGITQSPKYLFRKEGQNVTLSCEQNLNHDAMYWYRQDPGQGLRLIYYSQIVNDFQKGDIAEGYSVSREKKESFPLTVTSAQKNPTAFYLCASAAPGPTNSPLHFGNGTRLTVT.

In DNA form, the CDR3 reads TGCGCCAGCAGTGAAGGACAGGAGCAGTACTTC. Protein product: CASSEGQEQYF. The chain carries TRBV10-1 and TRBJ2-7, with D perhaps TRBD1 (6 bases). The V gene's germline CDR1 is WNHNN and CDR2 SYGVQD (reference sequence). V was clipped by 3 bases and J by 7 bases, with 7 bases between them. The CDR3 runs to 11 residues.

The chain combines TRBV7-9 with TRBJ2-7; 10 bases are a match to TRBD1. Germline V gene data show CDR1 as SEHNR and CDR2 as FQNEAQ (reference sequence). Trimming removed 5 bases from V and 3 bases from J; junction bases left unmatched: 13. The CDR3 has 17 amino acids. CDR3 sequence: CASSLHPTGTGDYEQYF. The CDR3 coding sequence is TGTGCCAGCAGCCTTCATCCTACCGGGACAGGGGACTACGAGCAGTACTTC.

This chain uses TRBV7-9 with TRBJ2-3; 12 bases agree with TRBD2. The CDR3 runs 17 residues. V trimming: 5 bases; J trimming: 2 bases; junction bases outside the gene matches: 8. Germline-derived CDR1 and CDR2 are SEHNR and FQNEAQ (reference sequence). The CDR3 loop is CASSPRLAGENTDTQYF. The CDR3 DNA sequence: TGTGCCAGCAGCCCCAGACTAGCGGGAGAAAACACAGATACGCAGTATTTT.

The V call is TRBV5-4, the J call TRBJ1-5; D is ambiguous. Between the trimmed V and J ends, which lost 0 bases and 7 bases, there was a span of 8 bases. CDR3 length: 13 residues. The germline V gene has CDR1 SGHNT and CDR2 YYREEE (reference sequence). CDR3 nucleotide sequence: TGTGCCAGCAGCTTGGGGTATGGGCAGCCCCAGCATTTT. Translated, it gives CASSLGYGQPQHF.